This TCR beta chain was retrieved from a study of cytomegalovirus exposure and HLA in healthy donors. With 60 Vbeta and 13 Jbeta primers, the PCR was carried out. The assay was immunoSEQ multiplex PCR, and TCRdb's table has in-frame clones only and misses some. The table lists 70,000 to 95,000 clones, 80% of them singletons, with roughly 2% in the top ten. Study-level findings and limits: Under in vitro conditions, three CMV-associated chains were confirmed as specific for CMV antigens.

CDR3 length equals 17 residues. Germline V gene sequence: CDR1 LGHNA, CDR2 YNFKEQ. The J segment lost 1 base and the V segment lost 1 base, leaving 6 bases of the junction unmatched. Donors showed nominal health when sampled, although they likely had unrecorded immune exposures. In regard to this clone: Its antigen is unidentified.

The sequenced sample consisted of PBMCs. The sequence was obtained from a man aged 18 to 35 in good health and CMV-seronegative. This chain links TRBV4-2 with TRBJ1-3, with 8 bases fitting TRBD1. CDR3 loop: CASSQGGQGTSGNTIYF. The CDR3 DNA follows: TGTGCCAGCAGCCAAGGCGGACAGGGAACTTCTGGAAACACCATATATTTT.